The 31 T cell receptor beta chains presented below share a single source sample, sequenced in a study of T cells after yellow fever vaccination. TCRdb called the 5' RACE reads again in MiXCR, with one record for every CDR3 protein. Of hundreds of thousands of distinct CDR3 sequences listed, around 3.6% are singletons. This specimen was PBMCs, taken on the day of the yellow fever booster vaccination. Receptors were obtained from a young man who received the YFV17D yellow fever vaccine.

This clonotype was observed a handful of times. This chain connects TRBV6-5 to TRBJ1-6; D unresolved. Germline loops: CDR1 MNHEY, CDR2 SVGAGI. V was pared by 5 bases and J by 10 bases, with 21 bases between. The CDR3 loop spans 16 amino acids. The CDR3 nucleotides are TGTGCCAGCAGTCCGGTGCTAGGGAGCTATCTGTCACCCCTCCACTTT. Its translation: CASSPVLGSYLSPLHF.

This clonotype showed up many times. The J gene is TRBJ2-1, the V gene TRBV7-2; 7 bases are a match to TRBD1. In germline, CDR1 is SGHTA, CDR2 FQGNSA. CDR3 length: 13 residues. Trimming cost V 5 bases and J 5 bases; bases outside gene matches: 3. The CDR3 nucleotides read TGTGCCAGCAGCAGGGGACAGCACAATGAGCAGTTCTTC. It specifies CASSRGQHNEQFF.

This clonotype was observed many times. V usage is TRBV6-1 and J usage is TRBJ1-4; no clear D gene. The CDR3 sequence is 16 residues long. Germline CDR1 reads MNHNS; CDR2 reads SASEGT. V shed 4 bases and J shed 0 bases, with 12 bases lying between them. Written as DNA, the CDR3 is TGTGCCAGCAGTGCGGTCCTCGGTTCAACTAATGAAAAACTGTTTTTT. This sequence encodes CASSAVLGSTNEKLFF.

The chain carries TRBV7-9 and TRBJ2-5, with D tentatively TRBD1 or TRBD2 (5 bases each). V was clipped by 7 bases and J by 5 bases, with 23 bases between them. The CDR3 spans 16 residues. The V gene's germline CDR1 is SEHNR and CDR2 FQNEAQ (reference sequence). CDR3 region: CASNNGRSGGSETQYF. The CDR3 bases are TGTGCCAGCAACAATGGTCGATCTGGGGGATCGGAGACCCAGTACTTC. Together with reference TRBV7-9 and TRBJ2-5, the CDR3 gives the full variable domain: DTGVSQNPRHKITKRGQNVTFRCDPISEHNRLYWYRQTLGQGPEFLTYFQNEAQLEKSRLLSDRFSAERPKGSFSTLEIQRTEQGDSAMYLCASNNGRSGGSETQYFGPGTRLLVL.

This clonotype was counted only a few times. This chain links TRBV25-1 with TRBJ2-3, with 7 bases identical to TRBD2. The CDR3 contains 18 residues. Per the germline V gene, CDR1 is MGHDK and CDR2 is SYGVNS. Unmatched junction bases numbered 13, after V lost 4 bases and J lost 0 bases. DNA for the CDR3: TGTGCCAGCAGTGGCCCCCCTCCTAGCGGAACTAGCACAGATACGCAGTATTTT. Encoded protein: CASSGPPPSGTSTDTQYF.

This clonotype was detected only once. The chain combines TRBV27 with TRBJ2-6, with 8 bases that match TRBD1. CDR1 is MNHEY, CDR2 SMNVEV, per germline (reference sequence). The CDR3 runs 15 residues. V was pared by 0 bases and J by 12 bases, with 7 bases of the junction left unmatched. The CDR3 here is CASSLSLYTGGVLTF. The CDR3, as DNA: TGTGCCAGCAGTTTATCCCTTTACACAGGGGGCGTCCTGACTTTC.

The rearrangement links TRBV12-3 or TRBV12-4 to TRBJ2-1; 9 bases line up with TRBD2. The CDR3 covers 16 residues. V trimming: 2 bases; J trimming: 4 bases; junction bases outside the gene matches: 6. This CDR3 reads CASSLLGGGAYNEQFF. As DNA, the CDR3 is TGTGCCAGCAGTTTATTAGGCGGGGGGGCTTACAATGAGCAGTTCTTC.

This clonotype was found a few times. This chain links TRBV20-1 with TRBJ1-1; D gene ambiguous. Germline V gene sequence: CDR1 DFQATT, CDR2 SNEGSKA (reference sequence). The V end lost 3 bases, the J end lost 7 bases, and 12 bases lay between the germline ends. The CDR3 runs to 12 residues. The CDR3 loop reads CSASGQALEAFF. The DNA for the CDR3 is TGCAGTGCTAGTGGGCAGGCACTTGAAGCTTTCTTT.

This clonotype has just a few counts. The V gene is TRBV12-3 or TRBV12-4, the J gene TRBJ1-6; unclear D gene. The length of the CDR3 is 16 residues. Trimming took off 6 bases at V and 7 bases at J, with 19 bases between the two ends. The CDR3 reads CASSPRARKGNSPLHF. In nucleotides, the CDR3 is TGTGCCAGCAGCCCCCGGGCCAGAAAAGGGAATTCACCCCTCCACTTT.

This clonotype was recorded at least ten times. The chain couples TRBV20-1 to TRBJ2-1; 8 nucleotides align to TRBD2. CDR1 and CDR2 from the germline V gene are DFQATT and SNEGSKA (reference sequence). The CDR3 has 15 amino acids. V was pared by 0 bases and J by 2 bases, with 3 bases of the junction left unmatched. DNA of the CDR3: TGCAGTGCTAGAGATGAGCGGGAGACCTACAATGAGCAGTTCTTC. This sequence encodes CSARDERETYNEQFF.

This clonotype was seen many times. The rearrangement links TRBV7-8 to TRBJ1-1, with D perhaps matching TRBD1 (5 bases). The CDR3 has 17 residues. V lost 5 bases and J 6 bases, leaving 25 bases between the germline ends. Germline CDR1 is SGHVS and CDR2 is FQNEAQ. As DNA, the CDR3 is TGTGCCAGCAGCCCGAAAGGCGGCCCCCGCGGGACCCCTGAAGCTTTCTTT. It codes for CASSPKGGPRGTPEAFF.

There are many counts of this clonotype. V and J are TRBV19 and TRBJ2-2; D remains unclear. This CDR3 region has 12 residues. Per the germline V gene, CDR1 is LNHDA and CDR2 is SQIVND (reference sequence). V gave up 0 bases and J gave up 9 bases, with 5 bases separating them. This chain's CDR3 is CASSIDRWELFF. The CDR3, as DNA: TGTGCCAGTAGTATAGATCGCTGGGAGCTGTTTTTT.

Many counts were recorded for this clonotype. The V gene is TRBV5-1, the J gene TRBJ2-3; TRBD1 matches at 10 bases. Germline CDR1 SGHRS, CDR2 YFSETQ. J was trimmed by 5 bases and V by 7 bases; bases with no gene match: 1. The CDR3 covers 12 residues. CDR3 nucleotide sequence: TGCGCCAGCGGACAGGGGGTAGATACGCAGTATTTT. This sequence encodes CASGQGVDTQYF. Combining the CDR3 with reference TRBV5-1 and TRBJ2-3 gives the whole variable domain KAGVTQTPRYLIKTRGQQVTLSCSPISGHRSVSWYQQTPGQGLQFLFEYFSETQRNKGNFPGRFSGRQFSNSRSEMNVSTLELGDSALYLCASGQGVDTQYFGPGTRLTVL.

This clonotype was picked up many times. V and J are TRBV9 and TRBJ1-2; D not resolved. The CDR3 runs 16 residues. Germline V CDR1 and CDR2: SGDLS, YYNGEE. V lost 4 bases and J lost 4, with 20 bases in between. The CDR3 region is CASSTGSAYTVYGYTF. The CDR3 DNA follows: TGTGCCAGCAGCACGGGCTCCGCATACACTGTCTATGGCTACACCTTC.

V and J are TRBV19 and TRBJ2-1, with D possibly matching TRBD2 (5 bases). Germline assignment: CDR1 LNHDA and CDR2 SQIVND (reference sequence). The CDR3 sequence is 19 residues long. V was trimmed by 5 bases and J by 4 bases, leaving 27 bases between them. DNA of the CDR3: TGTGCCAGTAGTCCTCCCGGTGGGTACGGGGATCACTTTTACAATGAGCAGTTCTTC. Residues: CASSPPGGYGDHFYNEQFF.

This clonotype was seen repeatedly, ten times or more. V gene TRBV5-6 combines with J gene TRBJ2-7, with TRBD1 as a possible D gene (5 bases). CDR3 size: 14 residues. V was cut by 4 bases and J by 0 bases, with 11 bases left in between. Germline V gives CDR1 SGHDT, CDR2 YYEEEE. The CDR3 sequence: CASSPRQTSYEQYF. Written as DNA, the CDR3 is TGTGCCAGCAGCCCTCGACAGACCTCCTACGAGCAGTACTTC.

This sequence joins TRBV19 and TRBJ1-1, with unresolved D. The CDR3 covers 13 residues. Trimming shortened V by 4 bases and J by 4 bases, and 10 bases separated the two germline ends. Germline V gene sequence: CDR1 LNHDA, CDR2 SQIVND (reference sequence). The CDR3 is CASSTGRATEAFF. The CDR3 DNA reads TGTGCCAGTAGTACTGGACGGGCCACTGAAGCTTTCTTT.

The CDR3 loop is CASRAPGRYEQYF. DNA of the CDR3: TGCGCCAGCAGGGCGCCAGGGCGGTACGAGCAGTACTTC. This chain links TRBV5-1 with TRBJ2-7, with TRBD1 as a possible D gene (5 bases). Germline V lookup: CDR1 SGHRS, CDR2 YFSETQ. The V end lost 5 bases, the J end lost 4 bases, and 13 bases lay between the germline ends. This CDR3 region has 13 residues.

This clonotype was counted at least ten times. The gene calls are TRBV3-1 and TRBJ2-7, with 7 bases fitting TRBD2. CDR3 length equals 15 residues. Germline V CDR1 and CDR2: LGHDT, YNNKEL (reference sequence). The ends lost 1 base at V and 4 bases at J; junction bases unmatched: 7. CDR3 bases: TGTGCCAGCAGCCAAGGTCTAGCGGCAGAATACGAGCAGTACTTC. It translates to CASSQGLAAEYEQYF.

There are many counts of this clonotype. The chain combines TRBV29-1 with TRBJ2-3; TRBD1 matches 8 bases. This CDR3 has 13 amino acids. J was trimmed by 4 bases and V by 4 bases; bases with no gene match: 4. Per germline, CDR1 SQVTM and CDR2 ANQGSEA. CDR3 region: CSVAGQGADTQYF. The CDR3 DNA follows: TGCAGCGTTGCAGGACAGGGAGCAGATACGCAGTATTTT.

The chain uses TRBV7-9 and TRBJ2-3; D is undetermined. Germline values: CDR1 SEHNR, CDR2 FQNEAQ (reference sequence). Trimming cost V 6 bases and J 0 bases, with 13 bases left between them. The CDR3 loop spans 15 amino acids. Here the CDR3 reads CASRERQASTDTQYF. Written as DNA, the CDR3 is TGTGCCAGCAGGGAAAGGCAGGCTAGCACAGATACGCAGTATTTT.

This clonotype was seen repeatedly, ten times or more. The rearrangement joins TRBV7-2 to TRBJ1-1; D is perhaps TRBD1 (5 bases). CDR3 size: 13 residues. The germline gives CDR1 SGHTA, CDR2 FQGNSA. The V end was cut by 6 bases, the J end by 5 bases, with 13 bases between. CDR3 nucleotides: TGTGCCAGCAGACAGGATAGGAGTACTGAAGCTTTCTTT. This translates into CASRQDRSTEAFF.

This clonotype was counted at least ten times. This sequence joins TRBV7-3 and TRBJ2-1; TRBD2 aligns across 12 bases. CDR3 length: 18 residues. Germline V gene lookup returns CDR1 SGHTA and CDR2 FQGTGA. V trimming: 3 bases; J trimming: 5 bases; junction bases outside the gene matches: 11. Here the CDR3 reads CASSLSPSGGEWDNEQFF. The CDR3, as DNA: TGTGCCAGCAGCTTGTCCCCTAGCGGGGGGGAATGGGACAATGAGCAGTTCTTC.

The chain links TRBV5-4 to TRBJ2-2; D is uncertain. The V end was cut by 5 bases, the J end by 8 bases, with 13 bases between. Germline CDR1 is SGHNT and CDR2 is YYREEE (reference sequence). The CDR3 is 13 residues long. The CDR3 bases are TGTGCCAGCAGACGTGACACGGCTGGGGAGCTGTTTTTT. Its translation: CASRRDTAGELFF.

This clonotype was found many times. The rearrangement links TRBV30 to TRBJ1-1; D perhaps matches TRBD1 (6 bases). Trimming pared 0 bases from V and 1 base from J, leaving 9 bases between. Germline CDR1 and CDR2: GTSNPN and SVGIG (reference sequence). The CDR3 covers 14 residues. Here the CDR3 DNA reads TGTGCCTGGAGTGTGGGACATTGGAACACTGAAGCTTTCTTT. This codes for CAWSVGHWNTEAFF.

In this sample, this clonotype turned up many times. The chain is built from TRBV19 and TRBJ1-6; D not certain. The CDR3 is 14 amino acids. Trimming took 3 bases from V and 4 from J, leaving 7 bases between them. Germline CDR1 reads LNHDA; CDR2 reads SQIVND (reference sequence). This chain's CDR3 is CASSMRPYNSPLHF. CDR3 in DNA: TGTGCCAGTAGTATGCGACCATATAATTCACCCCTCCACTTT.

This clonotype was observed at least ten times. The J gene is TRBJ2-3, the V gene TRBV25-1; D remains unclear. Per germline, CDR1 MGHDK and CDR2 SYGVNS. Trimming removed 2 bases at V and 2 bases at J, with 8 bases between. The CDR3 has 14 residues. The CDR3 here is CASSEMETTDTQYF. CDR3 nucleotide sequence: TGTGCCAGCAGTGAAATGGAGACCACAGATACGCAGTATTTT.

The chain employs TRBV6-1 and TRBJ2-3; tentatively, D is TRBD1 or TRBD2 (5 bases each). Looked up from germline, CDR1 is MNHNS and CDR2 is SASEGT. CDR3 length: 16 amino acids. V was shortened by 4 bases and J by 0 bases, with 14 bases between the two germline ends. The CDR3 DNA reads as TGTGCCAGCAGTGTCCGGGGCGAGGGTAGCACAGATACGCAGTATTTT. Translation: CASSVRGEGSTDTQYF.

The table lists this clonotype with a few counts. V and J are TRBV6-2 or TRBV6-3 and TRBJ1-5; D is unclear. V was shortened by 0 bases and J by 7 bases, with 31 bases between the two germline ends. Germline-derived CDR1 and CDR2 are MNHEY and SVGEGT. CDR3 length equals 21 residues. The CDR3 DNA reads TGTGCCAGCAGTTACTCGATACGAGGCCTTGACGGGCTAGTCCGCCGGCAGCCCCAGCATTTT. Translation gives CASSYSIRGLDGLVRRQPQHF.

This clonotype was found a few times. The chain links TRBV5-5 to TRBJ1-5; weak D call: TRBD1 (5 bases). The CDR3 runs to 15 residues. Germline V gene data show CDR1 as SGHKS and CDR2 as YYEKEE (reference sequence). V lost 2 bases and J 1 base, leaving 10 bases between the germline ends. CDR3 loop: CASSFGGPSNQPQHF. CDR3 coding DNA: TGTGCCAGCAGCTTTGGGGGACCAAGCAATCAGCCCCAGCATTTT.

The chain employs TRBV20-1 and TRBJ2-7; D is unclear. Trimming removed 5 bases from V and 6 bases from J, with 17 bases in between. Looked up from germline, CDR1 is DFQATT and CDR2 is SNEGSKA (reference sequence). The CDR3 extends over 13 amino acids. The CDR3 loop reads CSAPRLPGPEQYF. The DNA of the CDR3 is TGCAGTGCTCCTCGTCTCCCAGGTCCCGAGCAGTACTTC.